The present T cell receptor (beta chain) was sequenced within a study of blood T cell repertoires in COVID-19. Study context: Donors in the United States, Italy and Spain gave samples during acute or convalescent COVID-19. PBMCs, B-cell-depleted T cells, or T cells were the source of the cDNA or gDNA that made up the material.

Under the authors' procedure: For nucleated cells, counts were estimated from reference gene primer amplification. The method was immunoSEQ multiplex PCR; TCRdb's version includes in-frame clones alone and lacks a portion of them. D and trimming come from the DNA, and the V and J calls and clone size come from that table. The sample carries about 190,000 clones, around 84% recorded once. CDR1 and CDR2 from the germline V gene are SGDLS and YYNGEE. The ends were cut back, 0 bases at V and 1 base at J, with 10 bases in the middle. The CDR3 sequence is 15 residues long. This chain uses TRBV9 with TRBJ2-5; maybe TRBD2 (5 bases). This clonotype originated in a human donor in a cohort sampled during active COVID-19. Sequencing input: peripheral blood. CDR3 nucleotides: TGTGCCAGCAGCGTAGGGGCTAGCTCCCAAGAGACCCAGTACTTC. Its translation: CASSVGASSQETQYF.